This TCR beta chain appears in the sequencing data of a study of blood T cell repertoires in COVID-19. In germline, CDR1 is KGHSH, CDR2 LQKENI. The CDR3 spans 13 residues. V was clipped by 6 bases and J by 3 bases, with 12 bases between them. Clinical history as reported by participants underpinned cohort assignment. Assay: immunoSEQ multiplex PCR; the TCRdb copy retains only in-frame clones and omits some. This sample has about 130,000 clones, with about 79% found just once. What was sequenced was PBMCs or T cells enriched from blood (not recorded which). The chain couples TRBV18 to TRBJ2-7; D may be TRBD1 (6 bases). The TCR was taken from a man aged 45 to 65 who had recovered from COVID-19. DNA for the CDR3: TGTGCCAGCTCTCTCAAACAGGGCTACGAGCAGTACTTC. This encodes CASSLKQGYEQYF.